Described below is a single T cell receptor beta chain sequence and its context. Its antigen is not identified. Sequencing was performed with immunoSEQ multiplex PCR; in TCRdb, only in-frame clones are kept and a portion is missing. This sample has roughly 100,000 clones; about 88% occur once, and the top ten carry approximately 4%. The length of the CDR3 is 14 residues. Germline assignment: CDR1 MNHEY and CDR2 SMNVEV (reference sequence). J lost 4 bases, V lost 5 bases, and 6 bases had no gene match. This record comes from a study of cytomegalovirus exposure and HLA in healthy donors. For the study at large: The 130 or so validation repertoires, a later analysis reported, used the same platform as the approximately 670 repertoires from the first cohort.

Whole-study results and caveats: It was reported that the classifier diagnosed cytomegalovirus status with high specificity and sensitivity in both the original and validation cohorts. There were a few CMV-associated chains whose specificity for CMV antigens was confirmed in vitro.

Material for sequencing was PBMCs. The rearrangement uses TRBV27 and TRBJ2-5; 8 bases line up with TRBD1. The origin of this receptor is a woman aged 18-29 years in good health and CMV-seropositive. The CDR3 DNA reads TGTGCCAGCAGTCCCACAGGGGGACGAGAGACCCAGTACTTC. Its protein product is CASSPTGGRETQYF.